Sequencing of this TCR beta chain was carried out in a study of control samples from healthy donors and cancer patients. Sequenced by immunoSEQ multiplex PCR; TCRdb stores in-frame clones only, minus some. The repertoire holds about 120,000 clones, with more than 85% as singletons. Looked up from germline, CDR1 is SGHAT and CDR2 is FQNNGV. V lost 1 base and J 3 bases, leaving 10 bases between the germline ends. The CDR3 has 15 residues. Material: blood. The chain uses TRBV11-2 and TRBJ2-1, with D possibly TRBD2 on 6 matching bases. This TCR was recovered from a man under 40 in good health. The CDR3 nucleotides read TGTGCCAGCAGCTTAGGTCGCGGGGTCTACAATGAGCAGTTCTTC. Translation gives CASSLGRGVYNEQFF. The variable domain in full, with the rest retrieved from reference TRBV11-2 and TRBJ2-1, is EAGVAQSPRYKIIEKRQSVAFWCNPISGHATLYWYQQILGQGPKLLIQFQNNGVVDDSQLPKDRFSAERLKGVDSTLKIQPAKLEDSAVYLCASSLGRGVYNEQFFGPGTRLTVL.